Below are 22 T cell receptor beta chains sequenced from a single sample in a study of T cell repertoires in cytomegalovirus infection. Their target antigens are unknown. One entry per CDR3 protein results from TCRdb running MiXCR on the reads. The sample includes about a million distinct CDR3 sequences, 31% of them seen just once. Sequencing was performed on cultured CD8+ T cells from PBMCs, taken from culture after CMV antigen stimulation. The origin of the receptors is a human donor in good health (CMV status not recorded). Some clones in this sample may be carry-over from other donors' samples.

This clonotype was recorded at least ten times. The chain links TRBV7-8 to TRBJ2-7; TRBD1 is a possible D gene (6 bases). CDR3 size: 12 residues. Germline CDR1 is SGHVS and CDR2 is FQNEAQ. Trimming pared 6 bases from V and 5 bases from J, leaving 11 bases between. CDR3 in DNA: TGTGCCAGCAGTTCCCAGGGGAACGAGCAGTACGTC. This translates into CASSSQGNEQYV.

The chain recombines TRBV6-6 with TRBJ2-7; D is possibly TRBD1 (7 bases). Per the germline V gene, CDR1 is MNHNY and CDR2 is SVGAGI (reference sequence). CDR3 length equals 16 residues. Trimming pared 2 bases from V and 4 bases from J, leaving 18 bases between. CDR3 nucleotides: TGTGCCAGCAGTTACCCCCGGGGGCAGGGGGGTTACGAGCAGTACTTC. Residues: CASSYPRGQGGYEQYF.

This CDR3 reads CASSLVGQLLYGYTF. As DNA, the CDR3 is TGTGCCAGCAGTTTGGTGGGACAGCTCCTCTATGGCTACACCTTC. The rearrangement links TRBV28 to TRBJ1-2; 7 bases fit TRBD1. Per the germline V gene, CDR1 is MDHEN and CDR2 is SYDVKM. The length of the CDR3 is 15 residues. Trimming took 3 bases from V and 4 from J; bases not matched to a gene: 8.

The rearrangement joins TRBV27 to TRBJ2-3; TRBD2 matches 7 bases. The CDR3 sequence is 16 residues long. V gave up 3 bases and J gave up 3 bases; unmatched junction bases: 9. The germline V gene has CDR1 MNHEY and CDR2 SMNVEV (reference sequence). Here the CDR3 DNA reads TGTGCCAGCAGTTTGGGAGGGTCCCTCGGGACAGATACGCAGTATTTT. It translates to CASSLGGSLGTDTQYF.

In this sample, this clonotype turned up a few times. The chain is built from TRBV12-3 or TRBV12-4 and TRBJ2-3; 10 bases agree with TRBD2. The ends lost 7 bases at V and 2 bases at J; junction bases unmatched: 3. This CDR3 comprises 14 residues. CDR3 sequence: CASNLAGDTDTQYF. The DNA for the CDR3 is TGTGCCAGCAACCTAGCGGGGGACACAGATACGCAGTATTTT.

This clonotype was recorded at least ten times. The chain uses TRBV7-9 and TRBJ2-1; either TRBD1 or TRBD2 may supply D (5 bases each). The CDR3 runs 12 residues. The germline V and J ends were trimmed by 5 bases and 9 bases, with 11 bases remaining between them. The germline V gene encodes CDR1 SEHNR and CDR2 FQNEAQ (reference sequence). The CDR3 sequence is CASSGTWGEQFF. CDR3 sequence (DNA): TGTGCCAGCAGCGGGACGTGGGGTGAGCAGTTCTTC.

This clonotype came up a few times. The chain uses TRBV7-9 and TRBJ2-7, with D uncertain. The CDR3 has 14 residues. Germline loops: CDR1 SEHNR, CDR2 FQNEAQ (reference sequence). Trimming stripped 3 bases from V and 3 bases from J, with 12 bases between. The CDR3 DNA reads TGTGCCAGCAGCTTCGTCGGAGTTTTCTACGAGCAGTACTTC. It encodes CASSFVGVFYEQYF.

This rearrangement joins TRBV10-2 to TRBJ1-1; TRBD1 might be the D (5 bases). This CDR3 contains 14 residues. The V end was cut by 0 bases, the J end by 6 bases, with 11 bases between. Germline-derived CDR1 and CDR2 are WSHSY and SAAADI. The CDR3, as DNA: TGCGCCAGCAGTGAGTCGGGGGTACTCCCTGAAGCTTTCTTT. It translates to CASSESGVLPEAFF.

This clonotype was observed a handful of times. The junction and the germline gene differ at one end; a read error may be behind it. The CDR3 DNA follows: TGTGTCAGCAGTTACTCGAGAACAGGGAGCACTCGGAATCAGCCCCAGCATTTT. Its translation: CVSSYSRTGSTRNQPQHF. The chain uses TRBV6-6 and TRBJ1-5; possible D gene TRBD1, 6 bases. The CDR3 spans 18 residues. CDR1 MNHNY and CDR2 SVGAGI come from the germline V gene (reference sequence).

The V and J genes are TRBV7-6 and TRBJ2-5; the D gene is possibly TRBD2 (6 bases). This CDR3 has 16 residues. Deletions cut 1 base from V and 2 bases from J, with 14 bases between. Germline CDR1 is SGHVS and CDR2 is FNYEAQ. CDR3 in amino acids: CASSLVLFRGQETQYF. For the CDR3, the DNA is TGTGCCAGCAGCTTAGTTTTATTCCGGGGGCAAGAGACCCAGTACTTC.

V is TRBV27 and J is TRBJ2-3; a possible D gene is TRBD1 (5 bases). This CDR3 has 14 amino acids. CDR1 and CDR2 (germline): MNHEY, SMNVEV (reference sequence). Trimming stripped 3 bases from V and 6 bases from J, with 13 bases between. CDR3 sequence: CASSLYRPEDTQYF. CDR3 nucleotide sequence: TGTGCCAGCAGTTTGTACAGGCCCGAGGATACGCAGTATTTT.

This clonotype was counted between two and nine times. V and J are TRBV6-1 and TRBJ2-7; D may correspond to TRBD1 or TRBD2 (5 bases each). The V gene lost 7 bases and the J gene lost 4 bases, with 11 bases spanning the gap. CDR3 size: 12 residues. The V gene's germline CDR1 is MNHNS and CDR2 SASEGT. CDR3: CASIGAAYEQYF. CDR3 DNA: TGTGCCAGCATCGGGGCCGCGTACGAGCAGTACTTC.

This clonotype was seen repeatedly, ten times or more. V is TRBV28 and J is TRBJ2-2; D unresolved. The CDR3 spans 14 residues. The V end was cut by 5 bases, the J end by 3 bases, with 10 bases between. CDR1 and CDR2 (germline): MDHEN, SYDVKM. The CDR3 protein is CASSPPYDTGELFF. For the CDR3, the DNA is TGTGCCAGCAGTCCCCCTTATGACACCGGGGAGCTGTTTTTT.

The chain employs TRBV25-1 and TRBJ2-7, with D tentatively TRBD1 (6 bases). Germline-derived CDR1 and CDR2 are MGHDK and SYGVNS. The CDR3 is 17 amino acids. V was trimmed by 0 bases and J by 1 base, leaving 16 bases between them. As DNA, the CDR3 is TGTGCCAGCAGTGAATATGGGGTGACAGGAACTTCCTACGAGCAGTACTTC. It codes for CASSEYGVTGTSYEQYF.

This clonotype was counted ten times or more. The chain carries TRBV28 and TRBJ1-6, with D maybe TRBD1 (5 bases). The germline V and J ends were trimmed by 1 base and 10 bases, with 14 bases remaining between them. The CDR3 has 15 amino acids. The germline CDR1 and CDR2 sequences are MDHEN and SYDVKM. The CDR3 nucleotides are TGTGCCAGCAGTTTATCGTGGGGGGTTCAGTCACCCCTCCACTTT. The encoded protein is CASSLSWGVQSPLHF.

This clonotype is a singleton in its sample. This rearrangement joins TRBV29-1 to TRBJ2-1; tentatively, D is TRBD2 (5 bases). In germline, CDR1 is SQVTM, CDR2 ANQGSEA. This CDR3 has 15 amino acids. Trimming cost V 1 base and J 3 bases, with 13 bases left between them. The CDR3 coding sequence is TGCAGCGTTGAAGGCCTTGAGGGATTCTACAATGAGCAGTTCTTC. As protein: CSVEGLEGFYNEQFF.

This clonotype was counted a few times. J is TRBJ1-2 and V is TRBV6-2 or TRBV6-3, with a weak D call TRBD1 (5 bases). Germline V CDR1 and CDR2: MNHEY, SVGEGT. Trimming took 0 bases from V and 0 from J, leaving 14 bases between them. The CDR3 has 17 amino acids. CDR3 protein: CASSYSRRGSTNYGYTF. The DNA of the CDR3 is TGTGCCAGCAGTTACTCAAGGCGGGGGTCGACTAACTATGGCTACACCTTC.

This clonotype has more than one count but fewer than ten. The chain links TRBV2 to TRBJ2-5; D is possibly TRBD1 (7 bases). V lost 6 bases and J 0 bases, leaving 14 bases between the germline ends. CDR1 is SNHLY and CDR2 is FYNNEI in the germline V gene. The CDR3 is 15 amino acids. This CDR3 reads CASSGGQINQETQYF. CDR3 bases: TGTGCCAGCAGCGGGGGACAGATTAACCAAGAGACCCAGTACTTC. Full variable domain (missing parts from reference TRBV2 and TRBJ2-5): EPEVTQTPSHQVTQMGQEVILRCVPISNHLYFYWYRQILGQKVEFLVSFYNNEISEKSEIFDDQFSVERPDGSNFTLKIRSTKLEDSAMYFCASSGGQINQETQYFGPGTRLLVL.

The gene calls are TRBV7-9 and TRBJ2-7; 11 bases line up with TRBD1. V shed 1 base, J shed 2 bases, and the junction held 7 bases outside the gene matches. In germline, CDR1 is SEHNR, CDR2 FQNEAQ (reference sequence). The CDR3 is made up of 17 amino acids. Here the CDR3 DNA reads TGTGCCAGCAGCTTAGGCTTGCGGGACAGGGGGACCTACGAGCAGTACTTC. Translating gives CASSLGLRDRGTYEQYF.

The rearrangement uses TRBV20-1 and TRBJ2-6, with D perhaps TRBD1 (6 bases). V was shortened by 2 bases and J by 0 bases, with 11 bases between the two germline ends. The germline gives CDR1 DFQATT, CDR2 SNEGSKA (reference sequence). The CDR3 runs to 16 residues. DNA of the CDR3: TGCAGTGCTAGATCCCGGGACATCTCTGGGGCCAACGTCCTGACTTTC. Protein: CSARSRDISGANVLTF.

To note about this clonotype: With a much larger clone just one base away, this may be a read error. This is likely a read error, given that the CDR3 carries no conserved phenylalanine or tryptophan at its end. The chain links TRBV7-6 to TRBJ2-1; no firm D call. Germline V gene lookup returns CDR1 SGHVS and CDR2 FNYEAQ. V lost 5 bases and J lost 7, with 15 bases in between. This CDR3 is 14 amino acids long. The CDR3 coding sequence is TGTGCCAGCAGCCCCGGTGTGACCGGGAATGAGCAGTTCATC. Protein product: CASSPGVTGNEQFI.

The chain couples TRBV20-1 to TRBJ2-7; D ambiguous. This CDR3 spans 13 amino acids. V lost 5 bases and J 1 base, leaving 12 bases between the germline ends. Germline V gene data show CDR1 as DFQATT and CDR2 as SNEGSKA (reference sequence). The CDR3 DNA reads as TGCAGTGCTCCGCTAGACGGGTCCTACGAGCAGTACGTC. Its translation is CSAPLDGSYEQYV.